This entry describes one T cell receptor beta chain. Antigen specificity is unknown. Relative to the germline gene, one junction end is altered; a read error may explain this. CDR3 length equals 16 residues. CDR1 is SSHAT, CDR2 FNYEAQ, per germline (reference sequence). These data come from a study of T-cell reconstitution after alpha-beta-depleted transplantation in children. Study-wide results and limits: Reports say that about two months after transplant, the alpha-beta T cells came out of several hundred graft clones that had expanded.

Unique molecular identifiers were used to barcode this TCRbeta library. TCRdb fed the PCR reads into MiXCR, producing one record per CDR3 protein. The table records 300,000 to 350,000 distinct CDR3 sequences, 16% of them present only once. This sequence originates from a male patient aged 2 to 10 who had a stem cell transplant for acute lymphoblastic leukemia, so the T cells may come from the graft donor. Sequenced here: PBMCs, mostly from graft donor cells, sampled 360 days after TCRalphabeta/CD19-depleted stem cell transplant. The genes are TRBV7-7 and TRBJ2-5, with 13 bases aligning to TRBD2. The CDR3 is CASSSGLAGVGETQYF. The CDR3 DNA reads as TGTGCTAGCAGCTCAGGACTAGCGGGAGTGGGGGAGACCCAGTACTTC.